Listed below are T cell receptor beta chains from one sample, sequenced in a study of Graves' ophthalmopathy and Graves' hyperthyroidism. Each CDR3 protein is one row after TCRdb ran MiXCR on the multiplex PCR reads. The sample records hundreds of thousands of distinct CDR3 sequences, roughly 39% being singletons. Source material: peripheral blood. These receptors were taken from an adult man with Graves' ophthalmopathy. CDR3s include the opening cysteine and the closing phenylalanine or tryptophan. D genes are given only for firm matches. Rows may omit the clone size; those that give it use once, few, many or a size class.

V gene: TRBV7-9; D gene: .; J gene: TRBJ1-3; clone size: many; CDR3 DNA: TGTGCCAGCAGCTTTTCTTCGAACTACGGGGGACCTGGAAACACCATATATTTT; CDR3 protein: CASSFSSNYGGPGNTIYF
V gene: TRBV2; D gene: .; J gene: TRBJ2-5; clone size: .; CDR3 DNA: TGTGCCAGCAGTGTTGGGACGTATCAGCCCCAGTACTTC; CDR3 protein: CASSVGTYQPQYF
V gene: TRBV10-2; D gene: .; J gene: TRBJ2-7; clone size: once; CDR3 DNA: TGCGCCAGCGGACACCTTCCTCCCGAGCAGTACTTC; CDR3 protein: CASGHLPPEQYF
V gene: TRBV7-9; D gene: .; J gene: TRBJ1-2; clone size: .; CDR3 DNA: TGTGCCAGCAGTCTTTTCGGGACGGACTATGGCTACACCTTC; CDR3 protein: CASSLFGTDYGYTF
V gene: TRBV5-8; D gene: .; J gene: TRBJ1-3; clone size: .; CDR3 DNA: TGTGCCAGCAGCTTGGCGCAGATCTCTGGAAACACCATATATTTT; CDR3 protein: CASSLAQISGNTIYF
V gene: TRBV7-9; D gene: TRBD1; J gene: TRBJ1-6; clone size: .; CDR3 DNA: TGTGCCTGCAGGGGGCGAGAACAGGGGATCGTCGGTTCACCCCTCCACTTT; CDR3 protein: CACRGREQGIVGSPLHF
V gene: TRBV24-1; D gene: TRBD1; J gene: TRBJ1-2; clone size: .; CDR3 DNA: TGTGCCACCAGTGAGGGCGGACAGGGCTTTTATGGCTACACCTTC; CDR3 protein: CATSEGGQGFYGYTF
V gene: TRBV7-8; D gene: .; J gene: TRBJ1-5; clone size: many; CDR3 DNA: TGTGCCAGCAGCTTGGGGGTTAGGGGCAATCAGCCCCAGCATTTT; CDR3 protein: CASSLGVRGNQPQHF
V gene: TRBV4-3; D gene: TRBD1; J gene: TRBJ1-2; clone size: many; CDR3 DNA: TGCGCCAGCAGCCGAGCGGGACAGGGCGATGGCTACACCTTC; CDR3 protein: CASSRAGQGDGYTF
V gene: TRBV19; D gene: .; J gene: TRBJ2-7; clone size: few; CDR3 DNA: TGTGCCAGTAGTATAGCGGACGGCGCCTACGAGCAGTACTTC; CDR3 protein: CASSIADGAYEQYF
V gene: TRBV6-2/TRBV6-3; D gene: .; J gene: TRBJ2-7; clone size: few; CDR3 DNA: TGTGCCAGCAGTGCCTACAGGGTTTCCTACGAGCAGTACTTC; CDR3 protein: CASSAYRVSYEQYF
V gene: TRBV24-1; D gene: .; J gene: TRBJ1-2; clone size: many; CDR3 DNA: TGTGCCACCAGTGATTCCCCCTCGCGGGGCTACACCTTC; CDR3 protein: CATSDSPSRGYTF
V gene: TRBV29-1; D gene: .; J gene: TRBJ2-1; clone size: .; CDR3 DNA: TGCAGCGTTGAAGACGGCGCGAACGATGAGCAGTTCTTC; CDR3 protein: CSVEDGANDEQFF
V gene: TRBV29-1; D gene: .; J gene: TRBJ2-2; clone size: once; CDR3 DNA: TGCAGCGTCGGCCAAAGGAACACCGGGGAGCTGTTTTTT; CDR3 protein: CSVGQRNTGELFF
V gene: TRBV25-1; D gene: .; J gene: TRBJ2-2; clone size: .; CDR3 DNA: TGTGCCAGCAGTCGAAACACCGGGGAGCCGTTTTTT; CDR3 protein: CASSRNTGEPFF
V gene: TRBV19; D gene: TRBD2; J gene: TRBJ2-3; clone size: .; CDR3 DNA: TGTGCCAGTAGTGACGGGGGGGGGACAGATACGCAGTATTTT; CDR3 protein: CASSDGGGTDTQYF
V gene: TRBV20-1; D gene: TRBD2; J gene: TRBJ2-7; clone size: many; CDR3 DNA: TGCAGTGCTAGCCCCATAGCGGGAGGCTACGAGCAGTACTTC; CDR3 protein: CSASPIAGGYEQYF
V gene: TRBV10-2; D gene: .; J gene: TRBJ1-1; clone size: .; CDR3 DNA: TGTGCCAGCAGGCGTACGCTGGGAGGCACTGAAGCTTTCTTT; CDR3 protein: CASRRTLGGTEAFF
V gene: TRBV9; D gene: TRBD1; J gene: TRBJ2-5; clone size: .; CDR3 DNA: TGTGCCAGCAGCACTACTCCGGGACAGGGGGCCCACCAAGAGACCCAGTACTTC; CDR3 protein: CASSTTPGQGAHQETQYF
V gene: TRBV2; D gene: TRBD2; J gene: TRBJ2-5; clone size: .; CDR3 DNA: TGTGCCAGCAGTTTTGGACTAGCTACAGCCGGAGAAGAGACCCAGTACTTC; CDR3 protein: CASSFGLATAGEETQYF
V gene: TRBV7-8; D gene: TRBD1; J gene: TRBJ2-7; clone size: many; CDR3 DNA: TGTGCCAGCAGCTTTAACAGGGGCCTCGAGCAGTACTTC; CDR3 protein: CASSFNRGLEQYF
V gene: TRBV7-8; D gene: .; J gene: TRBJ2-5; clone size: many; CDR3 DNA: TGTGCCAGCAGCAACCAAGAGACCCAGTACTTC; CDR3 protein: CASSNQETQYF
V gene: TRBV12-3/TRBV12-4; D gene: .; J gene: TRBJ1-2; clone size: .; CDR3 DNA: TGTGCCAGCAAACCCGGACCGATCTATGGCTACACCTTC; CDR3 protein: CASKPGPIYGYTF
V gene: TRBV25-1; D gene: .; J gene: TRBJ1-3; clone size: .; CDR3 DNA: TGTGCCAGCAGAGATCGGCCGGAACTTTCTGGAAACACCATATATTTT; CDR3 protein: CASRDRPELSGNTIYF
V gene: TRBV7-2; D gene: .; J gene: TRBJ2-7; clone size: .; CDR3 DNA: TGTGCCAGCAGCCGAATAGGAGGGCCTTACGAGCAGTACTTC; CDR3 protein: CASSRIGGPYEQYF
V gene: TRBV5-1; D gene: .; J gene: TRBJ1-1; clone size: many; CDR3 DNA: TGCGCCAGCAGCTCTCAGACCTTGGGAGAAAACACTGAAGCTTTCTTT; CDR3 protein: CASSSQTLGENTEAFF
V gene: TRBV20-1; D gene: TRBD2; J gene: TRBJ2-5; clone size: few; CDR3 DNA: TGCAGTGCTAGGGGACTAGCGGGGCGCGTTCAAGAGACCCAGTACTTC; CDR3 protein: CSARGLAGRVQETQYF
V gene: TRBV7-8; D gene: TRBD2; J gene: TRBJ2-5; clone size: many; CDR3 DNA: TGTGCCAGCAGCTTTGGGAGGGAAGAGACCCAGTACTTC; CDR3 protein: CASSFGREETQYF
V gene: TRBV19; D gene: .; J gene: TRBJ2-2; clone size: few; CDR3 DNA: TGTGCCAGTATGGGACTGACTGAGGGGGAGAGAAACACCGGGGAGCTGTTTTTT; CDR3 protein: CASMGLTEGERNTGELFF
V gene: TRBV27; D gene: .; J gene: TRBJ1-2; clone size: once; CDR3 DNA: TGTGCCACTCAGTCAGTGTCTCGGGGCCACACCTTC; CDR3 protein: CATQSVSRGHTF
V gene: TRBV29-1; D gene: .; J gene: TRBJ1-2; clone size: many; CDR3 DNA: TGCAGCTCTCAGGGAGTCTATGGCTACACCTTC; CDR3 protein: CSSQGVYGYTF
V gene: TRBV29-1; D gene: .; J gene: TRBJ1-5; clone size: .; CDR3 DNA: TGCAGCGTTGAAGATTGGGGGCAGCCCCAGCATTTT; CDR3 protein: CSVEDWGQPQHF
V gene: TRBV9; D gene: .; J gene: TRBJ2-2; clone size: many; CDR3 DNA: TGTGCCAGCAGCGTAGAGCCCCCTGGTTGGAGGGCCGGCACCGGGGAGCTGTTTTTT; CDR3 protein: CASSVEPPGWRAGTGELFF
V gene: TRBV10-1; D gene: .; J gene: TRBJ1-2; clone size: many; CDR3 DNA: TGCGCCAGCAGTTCTACGGGACTGCCTTGGGGCTACACCTTC; CDR3 protein: CASSSTGLPWGYTF
V gene: TRBV24-1; D gene: TRBD1; J gene: TRBJ2-7; clone size: once; CDR3 DNA: TGTGCCACCAGTGTACCGGGACAGGACCAGTACTTC; CDR3 protein: CATSVPGQDQYF
V gene: TRBV10-2; D gene: .; J gene: TRBJ1-2; clone size: medium-sized; CDR3 DNA: TGCGCCAGCAGTGAGGGGTATGACAATCTTAGCTATGGCTACACCTTC; CDR3 protein: CASSEGYDNLSYGYTF
V gene: TRBV7-2; D gene: .; J gene: TRBJ2-5; clone size: .; CDR3 DNA: TGTGCCAGCAGCTTAGTCTGGACCCAGTACTTC; CDR3 protein: CASSLVWTQYF
V gene: TRBV5-1; D gene: TRBD2; J gene: TRBJ2-2; clone size: .; CDR3 DNA: TGCGCCAGCAGCATAGGACTAGCGGGGAACACCGGGGAGCTGTTTTTT; CDR3 protein: CASSIGLAGNTGELFF
V gene: TRBV29-1; D gene: .; J gene: TRBJ1-4; clone size: .; CDR3 DNA: TGCAGCGTTGAGGGGAAACGGAACTGTTTTTTT; CDR3 protein: CSVEGKRNCFF
V gene: TRBV15; D gene: .; J gene: TRBJ2-7; clone size: many; CDR3 DNA: TGTGCCACCAGCGCGGGACCGGGCTCAAGCGAGCAGTACTTC; CDR3 protein: CATSAGPGSSEQYF
V gene: TRBV20-1; D gene: .; J gene: TRBJ1-6; clone size: .; CDR3 DNA: TGCAGTGCCTCCCTGGGGGGAAGCTACTATAATTCACCCCTCCACTTT; CDR3 protein: CSASLGGSYYNSPLHF
V gene: TRBV9; D gene: .; J gene: TRBJ1-3; clone size: .; CDR3 DNA: TGTGCCAGCAGCGTAGGGATCGGCACTGGAAACACCATATATTTT; CDR3 protein: CASSVGIGTGNTIYF
V gene: TRBV7-2; D gene: TRBD1; J gene: TRBJ1-3; clone size: .; CDR3 DNA: TGTGCCAGCAGCACAAGTGACAGGGGCCCTGGAAACACCATATATTTT; CDR3 protein: CASSTSDRGPGNTIYF
V gene: TRBV7-2; D gene: TRBD1; J gene: TRBJ1-6; clone size: many; CDR3 DNA: TGTGCCAGCAGTCAGGGGGATAATTCACCCCTCCACTTT; CDR3 protein: CASSQGDNSPLHF
V gene: TRBV7-8; D gene: TRBD2; J gene: TRBJ2-7; clone size: few; CDR3 DNA: TGTGCCAGCAGCTTAGTTGTTAGCGGGGGGGCAGTGGGTTACGAGCAGTACTTC; CDR3 protein: CASSLVVSGGAVGYEQYF
V gene: TRBV10-3; D gene: TRBD1; J gene: TRBJ1-5; clone size: many; CDR3 DNA: TGTGCCATCAGTGGATCAGGGGGCGATCAGCCCCAGCATTTT; CDR3 protein: CAISGSGGDQPQHF
V gene: TRBV6-5; D gene: .; J gene: TRBJ1-6; clone size: .; CDR3 DNA: TGTGCCAGCAGTTTTCCCGAAAGAGACCCTTCGAATTCACCCCTCCACTTT; CDR3 protein: CASSFPERDPSNSPLHF
V gene: TRBV24-1; D gene: .; J gene: TRBJ2-5; clone size: once; CDR3 DNA: TGTGCCACCAGTGATGGACTTCAAGAGACCCAGTACTTC; CDR3 protein: CATSDGLQETQYF
V gene: TRBV9; D gene: TRBD1; J gene: TRBJ1-6; clone size: many; CDR3 DNA: TGTGCCAGCACCCCCGGACAGGGGAATTCACCCCTCCACTTT; CDR3 protein: CASTPGQGNSPLHF
V gene: TRBV27; D gene: TRBD1; J gene: TRBJ1-5; clone size: few; CDR3 DNA: TGTGCCAGCAGTTTATCGCGGACAGGCCTTCAGCATTTT; CDR3 protein: CASSLSRTGLQHF
V gene: TRBV29-1; D gene: .; J gene: TRBJ2-1; clone size: few; CDR3 DNA: TGCAGCGTTCTACACATCAACCATGAGCAGTTCTTC; CDR3 protein: CSVLHINHEQFF
V gene: TRBV4-2; D gene: .; J gene: TRBJ2-2; clone size: .; CDR3 DNA: TGTGCCAGCAGCCAACGCACGACAGGAGCGAACACCGGGGAGCTGTTTTTT; CDR3 protein: CASSQRTTGANTGELFF
V gene: TRBV5-1; D gene: TRBD1; J gene: TRBJ2-3; clone size: .; CDR3 DNA: TGCGCCAGCAGCGCAGGACAGGGTTCGGAGTATTTT; CDR3 protein: CASSAGQGSEYF
V gene: TRBV6-1; D gene: TRBD1; J gene: TRBJ1-5; clone size: many; CDR3 DNA: TGTGCCAGCAGGGGAACTGAACAGGGGAGCAATCAGCCCCAGCATTTT; CDR3 protein: CASRGTEQGSNQPQHF